This T cell receptor beta chain was sequenced for a study of shared clonotypes between healthy human individuals. In the study overall: Each donor's CD8 memory used one plate, CD8 naive two, each CD4 subset three.

The CDR3 extends over 13 amino acids. Per germline, CDR1 MNHEY and CDR2 SMNVEV (reference sequence). V was pared by 5 bases and J by 1 base, with 9 bases between. General study findings and limits: An anticipated effect of sequencing depth on clonotype sharing among donors was recognized.

The test was conducted at deep level. Assay used: immunoSEQ multiplex PCR; TCRdb lists only in-frame clones, some missing. The table lists roughly 2 million clones, less than 95% of them singletons, with about 1.1% in the top ten. It was CD45RO-negative cells, positively selected for CCR7, that made up naive CD8 cells, with terminally differentiated effector memory CD45RA+ cells excluded. In the case of this clone: Its target is unknown.

The chain joins TRBV27 to TRBJ2-7; no clear D gene. The sample taken for sequencing was naive CD8+ T cells sorted from blood. This TCR was recovered from a young man in good health. The CDR3 nucleotides read TGTGCCAGCAGTGGTCGGTTATCCTACGAGCAGTACTTC. This gives the protein CASSGRLSYEQYF.